A selection of T cell receptor beta chains follows, all from one sample in a study of identical twins. Using its own MiXCR run on the 5' RACE reads, TCRdb lists one record per CDR3 protein. Altogether 690,000 or so distinct CDR3 sequences are present, 6.1% being singletons, with the ten largest covering around 1.9%. Sequenced sample: naive T cells sorted from blood. These receptors originate from a man aged 18 to 29 in good health. Both conserved end residues are part of each CDR3. The D gene is left open where the match is weak. A clone size is listed for some rows: how often the clone was seen (once, few, many), or a class if it is expanded.

clone size	V gene	J gene	D gene	CDR3 protein	CDR3 DNA
-	TRBV4-2	TRBJ2-7	TRBD2	CASSLAGALGEQYF	TGTGCCAGCAGCCTAGCGGGAGCTCTGGGCGAGCAGTACTTC
-	TRBV23-1	TRBJ2-1	TRBD2	CAYVILAANNEQFF	TGCGCCTATGTCATCCTAGCGGCAAACAATGAGCAGTTCTTC
few	TRBV2	TRBJ2-2	TRBD2	CASSIAGANTGELFF	TGTGCCAGCAGTATCGCGGGAGCGAACACCGGGGAGCTGTTTTTT
-	TRBV7-6	TRBJ2-1	-	CASSLQVASSYNEQFF	TGTGCCAGCAGCCTCCAGGTTGCTAGCTCCTACAATGAGCAGTTCTTC
many	TRBV27	TRBJ2-5	-	CASSPRRQETQYF	TGTGCCAGCAGTCCCCGCCGGCAGGAGACCCAGTACTTC
few	TRBV12-3/TRBV12-4	TRBJ1-5	TRBD1	CASSLTGVAQPQHF	TGTGCCAGCAGTCTTACAGGGGTGGCTCAGCCCCAGCATTTT
-	TRBV2	TRBJ1-2	TRBD1	CASSVWDSNYGYTF	TGTGCCAGCAGTGTCTGGGACAGTAACTATGGCTACACCTTC
few	TRBV7-9	TRBJ1-2	-	CASSLSEDLYGYTF	TGTGCCAGCAGCTTATCAGAGGACCTCTATGGCTACACCTTC
many	TRBV20-1	TRBJ1-2	-	CSASPTDANYGYTF	TGCAGTGCAAGTCCCACGGATGCTAACTATGGCTACACCTTC
-	TRBV29-1	TRBJ2-5	TRBD2	CSVEREVKETQYF	TGCAGCGTGGAGCGGGAGGTGAAGGAGACCCAGTACTTC
many	TRBV6-1	TRBJ2-5	-	CASSRPLETQYF	TGTGCCAGCAGTCGCCCCTTAGAGACCCAGTACTTC
many	TRBV20-1	TRBJ2-1	TRBD2	CSARALRGDGHEQFF	TGCAGTGCTAGAGCCCTGCGGGGGGACGGCCATGAGCAGTTCTTC
-	TRBV6-5	TRBJ2-1	TRBD2	CASSYLRGSGIGGNEQFF	TGTGCCAGCAGTTACCTCCGCGGTAGCGGGATTGGGGGGAATGAGCAGTTCTTC
many	TRBV24-1	TRBJ2-3	TRBD2	CATSDLNSGGTTDTQYF	TGTGCCACCAGTGATTTGAACAGCGGGGGGACCACAGATACGCAGTATTTT
many	TRBV3-1	TRBJ2-1	TRBD2	CATKGAGGPHKQFF	TGTGCCACCAAAGGAGCGGGAGGGCCTCATAAGCAGTTCTTC
-	TRBV11-3	TRBJ2-1	-	CASSLSSSGQFF	TGTGCCAGCAGCTTATCTAGTTCGGGGCAGTTCTTC
many	TRBV20-1	TRBJ2-5	-	CSATTSLYQETQYF	TGCAGTGCTACAACTAGCCTGTACCAAGAGACCCAGTACTTC
-	TRBV6-2/TRBV6-3	TRBJ1-6	-	CASLGVLGALHF	TGTGCCAGCCTTGGAGTCTTGGGGGCCCTCCACTTT
many	TRBV12-3/TRBV12-4	TRBJ1-1	-	CASSPWTARDTEAFF	TGTGCCAGCAGTCCCTGGACGGCCCGGGACACTGAAGCTTTCTTT
-	TRBV29-1	TRBJ2-5	-	CSVVEGLSGETQYF	TGCAGCGTTGTCGAAGGGTTGAGCGGAGAGACCCAGTACTTC
many	TRBV28	TRBJ2-5	TRBD1	CASSLKPGQGGETQYF	TGTGCCAGCAGTTTAAAGCCGGGACAGGGGGGCGAGACCCAGTACTTC
many	TRBV4-2	TRBJ2-3	-	CASSQGVAASTDTQYF	TGTGCCAGCAGCCAAGGAGTAGCGGCGAGCACAGATACGCAGTATTTT
-	TRBV6-1	TRBJ2-1	-	CASSPFRGSTYNEQFF	TGTGCCAGCAGTCCCTTTCGCGGGTCCACCTACAATGAGCAGTTCTTC
few	TRBV24-1	TRBJ2-7	-	CATSDSGTQGYEQYF	TGTGCCACCAGTGACTCCGGGACGCAGGGCTACGAGCAGTACTTC
-	TRBV12-3/TRBV12-4	TRBJ2-7	-	CASRRTSTYEQYF	TGTGCCAGCAGGAGGACGTCAACCTACGAGCAGTACTTC
few	TRBV11-3	TRBJ2-1	TRBD2	CASSFPLAGKNEQFF	TGTGCCAGCAGCTTCCCACTAGCGGGAAAGAATGAGCAGTTCTTC
many	TRBV29-1	TRBJ2-4	-	CSVDSPVQYF	TGCAGCGTTGATTCGCCGGTTCAGTACTTC
many	TRBV11-2	TRBJ2-3	-	CASSLQWYTQYF	TGTGCCAGCAGCTTACAGTGGTATACGCAGTATTTT
few	TRBV4-3	TRBJ2-7	-	CASSQGTGDPYEQYF	TGCGCCAGCAGCCAAGGGACGGGAGACCCCTACGAGCAGTACTTC
few	TRBV27	TRBJ2-1	-	CASSAGWNEQFF	TGTGCCAGCAGCGCAGGGTGGAATGAGCAGTTCTTC
many	TRBV5-1	TRBJ2-3	TRBD1	CASSSGQGSTDTQYF	TGTGCCAGCAGCTCGGGACAGGGGTCCACAGATACGCAGTATTTT
-	TRBV27	TRBJ2-2	-	CASSLGAGKFARELFF	TGTGCCAGCAGTTTAGGGGCGGGGAAATTTGCCCGGGAGCTGTTTTTT
-	TRBV5-4	TRBJ1-1	-	CASSLGQLRATEAFF	TGTGCCAGCAGCTTGGGACAGTTAAGGGCCACTGAAGCTTTCTTT
few	TRBV20-1	TRBJ2-3	-	CSARPAADTQYF	TGCAGTGCTAGGCCGGCCGCAGATACGCAGTATTTT
many	TRBV6-5	TRBJ2-5	-	CASTPDGETQYF	TGTGCCAGCACGCCGGATGGGGAGACCCAGTACTTC
many	TRBV10-3	TRBJ2-1	-	CATYNKGYNEQFF	TGTGCCACCTATAACAAGGGATACAATGAGCAGTTCTTC
-	TRBV10-3	TRBJ2-1	TRBD2	CAISASQRENRAEQFF	TGTGCCATCAGTGCGTCTCAGCGGGAGAACCGAGCTGAGCAGTTCTTC
many	TRBV6-5	TRBJ1-1	-	CASSYSLLTEAFF	TGTGCCAGCAGTTACTCCCTTCTCACTGAAGCTTTCTTT
few	TRBV7-2	TRBJ1-2	-	CASSLDFAGGGYTF	TGTGCCAGCAGCTTAGACTTTGCGGGTGGAGGCTACACCTTC
many	TRBV24-1	TRBJ2-1	TRBD1	CATSDPRDRVDEQFF	TGTGCCACCAGTGATCCCCGGGACAGGGTAGATGAGCAGTTCTTC
many	TRBV6-5	TRBJ2-3	-	CASSYRPGSTDTQYF	TGTGCCAGCAGTTACAGGCCAGGGAGCACAGATACGCAGTATTTT
-	TRBV7-9	TRBJ2-7	-	CASSSGGSRYEQYF	TGTGCCAGCAGCTCCGGCGGGTCCCGATACGAGCAGTACTTC
-	TRBV6-1	TRBJ1-5	-	CASRRQCGNQPQHF	TGTGCCAGCAGGAGACAGTGTGGAAATCAGCCCCAGCATTTT
many	TRBV10-3	TRBJ1-5	-	CAISREFEQPQHF	TGTGCCATCAGTCGGGAATTTGAACAGCCCCAGCATTTT
-	TRBV6-5	TRBJ2-7	TRBD1	CASSYGPGTGSYEQYF	TGTGCCAGCAGTTACGGGCCCGGGACAGGGTCCTACGAGCAGTACTTC
many	TRBV20-1	TRBJ1-5	TRBD1	CSARGEGTGQHF	TGCAGTGCTAGGGGCGAGGGGACAGGGCAGCATTTT
many	TRBV5-1	TRBJ2-1	-	CASSLDGPNEQFF	TGCGCCAGCAGCTTGGATGGGCCTAATGAGCAGTTCTTC
-	TRBV6-1	TRBJ1-5	TRBD1	CASSERGGGTGYQPQHF	TGTGCCAGCAGTGAACGGGGCGGGGGGACAGGGTATCAGCCCCAGCATTTT
few	TRBV19	TRBJ2-5	-	CASSIEPYQETQYF	TGTGCCAGTAGTATAGAACCGTACCAAGAGACCCAGTACTTC
few	TRBV5-6	TRBJ2-2	-	CASRTRAPNTGELFF	TGTGCCAGCAGAACCCGGGCTCCCAACACCGGGGAGCTGTTTTTT
many	TRBV14	TRBJ2-7	-	CASSQGRPYEQYF	TGTGCCAGCAGCCAGGGACGACCCTACGAGCAGTACTTC
many	TRBV12-3/TRBV12-4	TRBJ2-1	TRBD1	CASSSTDRGAYNEQFF	TGTGCCAGCAGTTCGACCGACAGGGGTGCCTACAATGAGCAGTTCTTC
many	TRBV10-3	TRBJ2-6	TRBD1	CAITAGGESVGFSGANVLTF	TGTGCCATCACCGCAGGGGGCGAGTCGGTGGGCTTCTCTGGGGCCAACGTCCTGACTTTC
-	TRBV6-2/TRBV6-3	TRBJ1-5	TRBD1	CASSWGQGYQPQHF	TGTGCCAGCAGTTGGGGACAGGGGTATCAGCCCCAGCATTTT